This record concerns one T cell receptor beta chain sequence. Antigen: not known. CDR1 SGHRS and CDR2 YFSETQ come from the germline V gene. The CDR3 extends over 17 amino acids. J was trimmed by 1 base and V by 4 bases; bases with no gene match: 10. Here immunoSEQ multiplex PCR was the method, and the copy in TCRdb shows in-frame clones only, minus some. The sample lists approximately 64,000 clones; about 83% were seen once. The sample originates from a study of OX40 agonist ivuxolimab in advanced cancers. The overall study: Enrollees could have had prior anti-PD-1, anti-PD-L1 or anti-CTLA-4 therapy, which more than 30% had received. The study, taken as a whole, reports: Dosing at 0.1 to 3.0 mg/kg was accompanied by clonal expansion of CD4+ and CD8+ blood T cells by week 6.

The sequences come from CD4+ or CD8+ T cells sorted from blood, collected in a trial of the OX40 agonist ivuxolimab. The chain uses TRBV5-1 and TRBJ2-5, with 10 bases identical to TRBD2. The clonotype was recovered from an adult with an advanced solid tumor such as melanoma, head and neck, liver or kidney cancer. The CDR3 sequence: CASSRTSGAGVQETQYF. The CDR3 nucleotides are TGCGCCAGCAGCCGGACTAGCGGCGCCGGGGTCCAAGAGACCCAGTACTTC.